This T cell receptor beta chain was identified during a study of shared clonotypes between healthy human individuals. CDR1 and CDR2 from the germline V gene are SGDLS and YYNGEE. This CDR3 comprises 14 residues. Between the trimmed V and J ends, which lost 3 bases and 5 bases, there was a span of 14 bases. The study, taken as a whole, reports: Larger richness was generally estimated for naive than memory subsets.

This clone was observed once. The antigen is undetermined. The data were produced by immunoSEQ multiplex PCR, yet TCRdb's version contains in-frame clones alone and is incomplete. The sample includes about 520,000 clones, 90% to 96% of them seen just once. This chain joins TRBV9 and TRBJ1-1; D gene unclear. Sequencing was done on a sample of naive CD4+ T cells sorted from blood. As for subset: CD45RA+ positively selected. This TCR was sampled from a woman in her thirties in good health. CDR3 nucleotides: TGTGCCAGCAGCGAAGTCTTGGTATGGACTGAAGCTTTCTTT. The encoded protein is CASSEVLVWTEAFF. Drawing the rest from reference TRBV9 and TRBJ1-1, the complete variable domain is DSGVTQTPKHLITATGQRVTLRCSPRSGDLSVYWYQQSLDQGLQFLIQYYNGEERAKGNILERFSAQQFPDLHSELNLSSLELGDSALYFCASSEVLVWTEAFFGQGTRLTVV.